Listed below are T cell receptor beta chains from one sample, sequenced in a study of T cell responses to AZD1222 COVID-19 vaccine. The repertoire was sequenced with immunoSEQ multiplex PCR; TCRdb's copy has only in-frame clones and lacks some. This table holds around 200,000 clones, 90% to 95% found once. The sample in question was peripheral blood, obtained 28 days after the second AZD1222 dose. The receptors shown here come from an adult who received the AZD1222 COVID-19 vaccine. Each CDR3 is given with its conserved first and last residue. D genes are given only for firm matches. Clone size is given for some rows only: seen once, a few or many times, or a class if the clone is expanded.

>TRBJ1-4|-|TRBV7-9|-
TGTGCCAGCAGCTTACCGGGACCACCTATAGAAAAACTGTTTTTT
CASSLPGPPIEKLFF
>TRBJ2-1|TRBD1|TRBV24-1|-
TGTGCCACCGGACAGGGGCTTCATGAGCAGTTCTTC
CATGQGLHEQFF
>TRBJ2-7|-|TRBV10-3|-
TGTGCCATCAGTGAGTCTGGCCTGACACCCTCGGGCGAGCAGTACTTC
CAISESGLTPSGEQYF
>TRBJ1-5|TRBD1|TRBV4-1|-
TGCGCCAGCAGCCAAGACAGGGGGAATCAGCCCCAGCATTTT
CASSQDRGNQPQHF
>TRBJ2-6|-|TRBV7-9|once
TGTGCCAGCAGCTTAACGGGGCCAGGGGCCAACGTCCTGACTTTC
CASSLTGPGANVLTF
>TRBJ1-1|-|TRBV10-3|-
TGTGCCATCAGTGTTAAGGGGGGGCGAGAAGCTGAAGCTTTCTTT
CAISVKGGREAEAFF
>TRBJ1-1|-|TRBV7-9|-
TGTGCCAGCAGCTCCCGGGGACCAAAGAACACTGAAGCTTTCTTT
CASSSRGPKNTEAFF
>TRBJ1-6|-|TRBV2|-
TGTGCCAGCAGCCCACAGGGTGTGCCACCCCTCCACTTT
CASSPQGVPPLHF
>TRBJ1-6|-|TRBV5-1|-
TGCGCCAGCAGCTTGGTGCAGGGGAGGAATTCACCCCTCCACTTT
CASSLVQGRNSPLHF
>TRBJ2-7|TRBD1|TRBV28|-
TGTGCCAGCAACGGACAGGGGGCCTACGAGCAGTACTTC
CASNGQGAYEQYF
>TRBJ2-7|-|TRBV7-6|-
TGTGCCAGCGCAAATCAGAACCCATACGAGCAGTACTTC
CASANQNPYEQYF
>TRBJ1-2|-|TRBV2|-
TGTGCCAGCAGGAGGGGGAGGGGTGACTATGGCTACACCTTC
CASRRGRGDYGYTF
>TRBJ1-2|-|TRBV18|once
TGTGCCAGCTCACCGGTGCTGGGCAGTAGCGAGTTGTATGGCTACACCTTC
CASSPVLGSSELYGYTF
>TRBJ2-3|TRBD2|TRBV5-8|-
TGTGCCAGCAGCGAGGAGGGCTTAGCGGGAGCCCTTGGGGATACGCAGTATTTT
CASSEEGLAGALGDTQYF
>TRBJ2-7|TRBD2|TRBV7-6|-
TGTGCCAGCAGCCGGCTGGGGCTAGCGGGAGACGAGCAGTACTTC
CASSRLGLAGDEQYF
>TRBJ2-5|-|TRBV5-4|once
TGTGCCAGCAGCTTGGCCCCCGGACAAAAAGAGACCCAGTACTTC
CASSLAPGQKETQYF
>TRBJ2-5|-|TRBV6-2/TRBV6-3|-
TGTGCCAGCAGTTACGGGGAAGAGACCCAGTACTTC
CASSYGEETQYF
>TRBJ2-7|TRBD1|TRBV10-3|-
TGTGCCATCAGTGGCTCGGTGGACAGGGGAGTCTACGAGCAGTACTTC
CAISGSVDRGVYEQYF
>TRBJ1-1|-|TRBV5-4|-
TGTGCCAGCAGCCCTCAAGTAGTAGGGGTGAACACTGAAGCTTTCTTT
CASSPQVVGVNTEAFF
>TRBJ2-3|-|TRBV30|-
TGTGCCTGGGGGTTAAGCACAGATACGCAGTATTTT
CAWGLSTDTQYF
>TRBJ1-5|-|TRBV4-1|-
TGCGCCAGCAGCCTCTTTTACGGCGAGGGAAATCAGCCCCAGCATTTT
CASSLFYGEGNQPQHF
>TRBJ1-1|-|TRBV5-1|-
TGCGCCAGCAGCCCGGTTTTTGGTGAGGGCACTGAAGCTTTCTTT
CASSPVFGEGTEAFF
>TRBJ1-5|-|TRBV30|-
TGTGCCTGGAGTTCGGGCACCCCAAAAGTCGGCAATCAGCCCCAGCATTTT
CAWSSGTPKVGNQPQHF
>TRBJ2-5|TRBD2|TRBV4-3|-
TGCGCCAGCAGCCTCACGTACGGGGGGGCCGAAGAGACCCAGTACTTC
CASSLTYGGAEETQYF
>TRBJ1-1|-|TRBV6-5|-
TGTGCCAGCAGTTACTCTACAGGGCTGAACACTGAAGCTTTCTTT
CASSYSTGLNTEAFF
>TRBJ1-6|-|TRBV7-8|-
TGTGCCAGCAGTTACCGAACAGGGAGCTCCTATAATTCACCCCTCCACTTT
CASSYRTGSSYNSPLHF
>TRBJ2-3|-|TRBV6-2/TRBV6-3|-
TGTGCCAGCAGTGGGGGGATTGGCACAGATACGCAGTATTTT
CASSGGIGTDTQYF
>TRBJ1-6|-|TRBV19|-
TGTGCCAGTAGTCGGGTGGGGTTTGAGAATTCACCCCTCCACTTT
CASSRVGFENSPLHF
>TRBJ2-1|-|TRBV18|-
TGTGCCAGCTCACCACCGGCAGGGGGCGGGGGCAATGAGCAGTTCTTC
CASSPPAGGGGNEQFF
>TRBJ1-1|-|TRBV6-5|-
TGTGCCAGCAGCGCACAACCGAACACTGAAGCTTTCTTT
CASSAQPNTEAFF
>TRBJ1-1|-|TRBV9|-
TGTGCCAGCAGCGTTTTCGGAGGGGCGAACACTGAAGCTTTCTTT
CASSVFGGANTEAFF
>TRBJ1-2|-|TRBV27|once
TGTGCCAGCAGTTTATCGGGGTCCGGCCACCATTATGGCTACACCTTC
CASSLSGSGHHYGYTF
>TRBJ2-1|-|TRBV18|-
TGTGCCAGCTCACCCCGGGACACCTCCTACAATGAGCAGTTCTTC
CASSPRDTSYNEQFF
>TRBJ1-1|-|TRBV7-8|-
TGTGCCAGCAGCTTAGCGGGTATGAACACTGAAGCTTTCTTT
CASSLAGMNTEAFF
>TRBJ2-7|-|TRBV28|-
TGTGCCAGCAGAGGGGCTGCCCCCATTTACGAGCAGTACTTC
CASRGAAPIYEQYF
>TRBJ2-3|TRBD2|TRBV5-1|-
TGCGCCAGCAGCCTGTCCGGGACTAGCGGTGCAGATACGCAGTATTTT
CASSLSGTSGADTQYF
>TRBJ1-2|TRBD1|TRBV4-3|-
TGCGCCAGCAGCCACGGGACAGGGAATGGCTACACCTTC
CASSHGTGNGYTF
>TRBJ1-1|-|TRBV7-6|-
TGTGCCAGCAGCTTATCTAGCCGCACCGTGAACACTGAAGCTTTCTTT
CASSLSSRTVNTEAFF
>TRBJ2-3|TRBD2|TRBV7-7|-
TGTGCCAGCAGCTTAGAGCGGGGGCCCCCCGGAGATACGCAGTATTTT
CASSLERGPPGDTQYF
>TRBJ1-2|-|TRBV4-3|-
TGCGCCAGCAGCCAATACAGGCACTATGGCTACACCTTC
CASSQYRHYGYTF
>TRBJ1-5|-|TRBV27|-
TGTGCCAGCAGTCCCAATGTAGGGGGTATGAGCAATCAGCCCCAGCATTTT
CASSPNVGGMSNQPQHF
>TRBJ1-2|-|TRBV7-9|once
TGTGCCAGCAGCCAGGGGCAGAACTATGGCTACACCTTC
CASSQGQNYGYTF
>TRBJ2-1|TRBD2|TRBV9|-
TGTGCCAGCAGCGTAGGCGGGGGGGCAGACAATGAGCAGTTCTTC
CASSVGGGADNEQFF
>TRBJ1-6|-|TRBV9|few
TGTGCCAGCAGCGTCCAACAGGCCATGGCACCCCTCCACTTT
CASSVQQAMAPLHF
>TRBJ1-4|TRBD1|TRBV6-5|-
TGTGCCAGCACCTCCGGGACAGGGCCTGAAAAACTGTTTTTT
CASTSGTGPEKLFF
>TRBJ2-1|-|TRBV9|-
TGTGCCAGCAGCGTGGCGGGAAGGCATGATGAGCAGTTCTTC
CASSVAGRHDEQFF